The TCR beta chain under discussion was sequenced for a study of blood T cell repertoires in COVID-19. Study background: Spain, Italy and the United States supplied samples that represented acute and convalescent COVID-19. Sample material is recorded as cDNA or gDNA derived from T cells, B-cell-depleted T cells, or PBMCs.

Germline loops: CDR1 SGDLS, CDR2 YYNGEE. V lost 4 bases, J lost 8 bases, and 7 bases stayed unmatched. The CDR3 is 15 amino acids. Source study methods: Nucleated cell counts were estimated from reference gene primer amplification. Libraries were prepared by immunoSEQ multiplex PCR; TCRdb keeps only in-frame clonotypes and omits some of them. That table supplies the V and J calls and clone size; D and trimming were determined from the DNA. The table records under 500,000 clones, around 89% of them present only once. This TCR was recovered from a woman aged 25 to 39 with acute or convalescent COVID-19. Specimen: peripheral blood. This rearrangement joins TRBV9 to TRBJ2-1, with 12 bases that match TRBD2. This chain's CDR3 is CASSIASGGAYEQFF. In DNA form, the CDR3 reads TGTGCCAGCAGCATTGCTAGCGGGGGGGCCTATGAGCAGTTCTTC.